The 17 T cell receptor beta chains below were found in one sample sequenced in a study of shared T cell receptors in the human thymus. Measured with immunoSEQ multiplex PCR; TCRdb has only the in-frame clones, and not every one. The table shows about 730,000 clones, with approximately 83% occurring only once. These data were likewise used in another study, on human thymus T cells.

The specimen was thymocytes. These receptors came from a girl under three years old with a congenital heart defect.

The V gene is TRBV5-1, the J gene TRBJ1-2; 7 bases line up with TRBD1. This CDR3 has 14 residues. The ends lost 7 bases at V and 7 bases at J; junction bases unmatched: 13. Germline values: CDR1 SGHRS, CDR2 YFSETQ. CDR3 protein: CASSPRGHPGGYTF. In DNA form, the CDR3 reads TGCGCCAGCTCCCCAAGGGGGCACCCCGGTGGCTACACCTTC.

The chain combines TRBV19 with TRBJ2-5, with a possible D match to TRBD1 (5 bases). The CDR3 runs to 16 residues. The V and J ends lost 3 bases and 5 bases respectively, with 19 bases between them. The V gene's germline CDR1 is LNHDA and CDR2 SQIVND (reference sequence). CDR3 amino acids: CASSISQGPPGETQYF. CDR3 DNA sequence: TGTGCCAGTAGTATTTCCCAGGGCCCCCCCGGCGAGACCCAGTACTTC.

The chain carries TRBV19 and TRBJ1-1, with 9 bases lining up with TRBD1. This CDR3 region has 20 residues. J was trimmed by 4 bases and V by 5 bases; bases with no gene match: 23. Germline values: CDR1 LNHDA, CDR2 SQIVND (reference sequence). The DNA for the CDR3 is TGTGCCAGTAGTGAGGGCCGTAGGGGTAGGGGACAGGGAAATTTCACTGAAGCTTTCTTT. This translates into CASSEGRRGRGQGNFTEAFF.

V usage is TRBV29-1 and J usage is TRBJ1-2, with TRBD1 as a possible D gene (6 bases). Germline V gene data show CDR1 as SQVTM and CDR2 as ANQGSEA. V was trimmed by 3 bases and J by 4 bases, leaving 15 bases between them. The CDR3 consists of 14 residues. In DNA, the CDR3 is TGCAGCGTTGAGATCAAAACAGGGCCCTATGGCTACACCTTC. Its translation: CSVEIKTGPYGYTF. Combining the CDR3 with reference TRBV29-1 and TRBJ1-2 gives the whole variable domain SAVISQKPSRDICQRGTSLTIQCQVDSQVTMMFWYRQQPGQSLTLIATANQGSEATYESGFVIDKFPISRPNLTFSTLTVSNMSPEDSSIYLCSVEIKTGPYGYTFGSGTRLTVV.

The chain combines TRBV18 with TRBJ2-5, with no clear D. V shed 4 bases and J shed 5 bases, with 5 bases lying between them. In germline, CDR1 is KGHSH, CDR2 LQKENI. CDR3 length: 11 residues. CDR3 sequence reads: CASSREETQYF. The CDR3 bases are TGTGCCAGCTCACGTGAGGAGACCCAGTACTTC.

The gene calls are TRBV10-2 and TRBJ1-1, with 9 bases lining up with TRBD1. The germline V gene encodes CDR1 WSHSY and CDR2 SAAADI. The CDR3 runs 14 residues. V lost 6 bases and J lost 3; bases outside the gene matches: 5. CDR3 protein: CASRTRQGDTEAFF. In DNA form, the CDR3 reads TGCGCCAGCAGAACAAGACAGGGGGACACTGAAGCTTTCTTT.

This chain uses TRBV25-1 with TRBJ2-3; 11 bases line up with TRBD2. Germline V CDR1 and CDR2: MGHDK, SYGVNS. With 4 bases clipped from V and 3 bases from J, the junction kept 6 bases outside the gene matches. The CDR3 runs to 16 residues. CDR3 sequence reads: CASSVGTSGLTDTQYF. The CDR3 DNA reads TGTGCCAGCAGTGTCGGGACTAGCGGATTAACAGATACGCAGTATTTT.

The chain is built from TRBV7-6 and TRBJ2-2; D possibly corresponds to TRBD2 (5 bases). Germline lookup yields CDR1 SGHVS and CDR2 FNYEAQ. Trimming removed 4 bases at V and 0 bases at J, with 12 bases between. This CDR3 is built from 16 residues. CDR3 DNA: TGTGCCAGCAGCTCTTCTAGCAGGTCGAACACCGGGGAGCTGTTTTTT. Its translation: CASSSSSRSNTGELFF. Variable domain in full (rest from reference TRBV7-6 and TRBJ2-2): GAGVSQSPRYKVTKRGQDVALRCDPISGHVSLYWYRQALGQGPEFLTYFNYEAQQDKSGLPNDRFSAERPEGSISTLTIQRTEQRDSAMYRCASSSSSRSNTGELFFGEGSRLTVL.

To note about this clone: The sample carries other DNA sequences with the same CDR3. The chain employs TRBV7-9 and TRBJ2-1; a possible D gene is TRBD1 (5 bases). CDR3 length: 13 amino acids. The V gene lost 5 bases and the J gene lost 4 bases, with 9 bases spanning the gap. Looked up from germline, CDR1 is SEHNR and CDR2 is FQNEAQ (reference sequence). The DNA for the CDR3 is TGTGCCAGCAGCCCGACAGATTACAATGAGCAGTTCTTC. As protein: CASSPTDYNEQFF.

The V and J genes are TRBV28 and TRBJ1-1, with D unresolved. Germline assignment: CDR1 MDHEN and CDR2 SYDVKM. The CDR3 has 11 residues. The V gene lost 1 base and the J gene lost 6 bases, with 3 bases spanning the gap. The CDR3 bases are TGTGCCAGCAGTTTATTATCTGAAGCTTTCTTT. This encodes CASSLLSEAFF.

The J gene is TRBJ2-1, the V gene TRBV6-1; a possible D gene is TRBD1 (6 bases). CDR1 and CDR2 from the germline V gene are MNHNS and SASEGT. This CDR3 is built from 15 residues. V was shortened by 3 bases and J by 2 bases, with 11 bases between the two germline ends. DNA for the CDR3: TGTGCCAGCAGTGACGGACAGCCGACCTACAATGAGCAGTTCTTC. It encodes CASSDGQPTYNEQFF.

This clone was seen just once. The V gene is TRBV29-1, the J gene TRBJ2-4, with D perhaps TRBD1 (6 bases). The CDR3 has 14 amino acids. V shed 1 base and J shed 0 bases, with 7 bases lying between them. Germline values: CDR1 SQVTM, CDR2 ANQGSEA. CDR3 sequence reads: CSVEGDIAKNIQYF. As DNA, the CDR3 is TGCAGCGTTGAAGGGGACATAGCCAAAAACATTCAGTACTTC.

This rearrangement joins TRBV10-3 to TRBJ1-1; D is undetermined. The germline CDR1 and CDR2 sequences are ENHRY and SYGVKD. V shed 6 bases and J shed 3 bases, with 11 bases lying between them. The CDR3 sequence is 13 residues long. Written as DNA, the CDR3 is TGTGCCATCAGCGGCGGGGTGGACACTGAAGCTTTCTTT. Amino acid sequence: CAISGGVDTEAFF.

The DNA of the CDR3 is TGTGCCAGCAGTTTAGAGGGGGCCAAATTAAGCAATCAGCCCCAGCATTTT. Protein product: CASSLEGAKLSNQPQHF. The genes are TRBV27 and TRBJ1-5, with 7 bases identical to TRBD1. V shed 2 bases and J 1 base; nucleotides not matched to a gene: 8. This CDR3 is 17 amino acids long. CDR1 is MNHEY and CDR2 is SMNVEV in the germline V gene (reference sequence).

Worth noting for this clone: This sample includes further DNA sequences coding for the same CDR3. The V and J genes are TRBV5-1 and TRBJ1-1, with 7 bases that match TRBD1. The CDR3 runs to 14 residues. With 4 bases clipped from V and 2 bases from J, the junction kept 5 bases outside the gene matches. Per germline, CDR1 SGHRS and CDR2 YFSETQ. In nucleotides, the CDR3 is TGCGCCAGCAGCCTCCGACAGGGAAACACTGAAGCTTTCTTT. Its protein product is CASSLRQGNTEAFF.

The chain recombines TRBV5-1 with TRBJ1-2; no reliable D call. The V and J ends lost 4 bases and 4 bases respectively, with 8 bases between them. The CDR3 is 12 residues long. CDR1 is SGHRS and CDR2 is YFSETQ in the germline V gene. The CDR3 spells CASSAIGYGYTF. The DNA for the CDR3 is TGCGCCAGCAGCGCCATCGGCTATGGCTACACCTTC.

The rearrangement links TRBV10-3 to TRBJ2-2; tentative D call: TRBD1 (6 bases). The ends were cut back, 5 bases at V and 1 base at J, with 14 bases in the middle. The germline V gene encodes CDR1 ENHRY and CDR2 SYGVKD. This CDR3 is 16 amino acids long. The CDR3 here is CAISLSGAQNTGELFF. Here the CDR3 DNA reads TGTGCCATCAGTCTGTCAGGGGCCCAGAACACCGGGGAGCTGTTTTTT.